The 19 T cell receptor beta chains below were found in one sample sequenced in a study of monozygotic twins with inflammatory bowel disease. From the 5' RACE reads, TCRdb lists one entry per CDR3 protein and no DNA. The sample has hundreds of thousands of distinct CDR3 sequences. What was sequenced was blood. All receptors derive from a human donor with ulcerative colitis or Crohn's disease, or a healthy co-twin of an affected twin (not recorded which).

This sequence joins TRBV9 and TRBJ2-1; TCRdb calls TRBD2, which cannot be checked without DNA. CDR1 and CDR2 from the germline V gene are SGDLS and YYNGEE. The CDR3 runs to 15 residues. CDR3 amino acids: CASSVGGLANNEQFF. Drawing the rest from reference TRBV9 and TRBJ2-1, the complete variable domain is DSGVTQTPKHLITATGQRVTLRCSPRSGDLSVYWYQQSLDQGLQFLIQYYNGEERAKGNILERFSAQQFPDLHSELNLSSLELGDSALYFCASSVGGLANNEQFFGPGTRLTVL.

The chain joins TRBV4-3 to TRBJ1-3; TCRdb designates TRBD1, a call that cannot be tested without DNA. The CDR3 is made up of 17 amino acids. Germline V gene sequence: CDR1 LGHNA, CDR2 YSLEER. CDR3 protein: CASSQRMGASSGNTIYF.

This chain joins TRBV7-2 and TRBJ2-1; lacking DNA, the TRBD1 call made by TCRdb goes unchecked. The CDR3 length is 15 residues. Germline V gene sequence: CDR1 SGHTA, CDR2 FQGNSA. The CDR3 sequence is CASSYAGQGILEQFF.

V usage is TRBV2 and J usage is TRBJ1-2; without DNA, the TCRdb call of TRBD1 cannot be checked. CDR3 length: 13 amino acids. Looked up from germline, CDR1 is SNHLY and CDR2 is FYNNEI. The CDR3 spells CASTTGANYGYTF. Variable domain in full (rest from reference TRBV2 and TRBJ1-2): EPEVTQTPSHQVTQMGQEVILRCVPISNHLYFYWYRQILGQKVEFLVSFYNNEISEKSEIFDDQFSVERPDGSNFTLKIRSTKLEDSAMYFCASTTGANYGYTFGSGTRLTVV.

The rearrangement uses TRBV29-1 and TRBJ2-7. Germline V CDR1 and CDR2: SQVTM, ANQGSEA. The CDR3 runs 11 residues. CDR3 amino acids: CSVEVVGEQYF.

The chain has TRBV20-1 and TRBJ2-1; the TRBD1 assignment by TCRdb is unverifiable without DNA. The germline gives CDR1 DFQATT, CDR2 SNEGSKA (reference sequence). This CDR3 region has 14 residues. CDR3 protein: CSARTGEANNEQFF.

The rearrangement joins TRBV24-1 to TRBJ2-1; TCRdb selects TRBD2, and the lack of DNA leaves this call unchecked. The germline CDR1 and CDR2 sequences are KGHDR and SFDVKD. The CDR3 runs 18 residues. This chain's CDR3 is CATSVRLAGGRSYNEQFF.

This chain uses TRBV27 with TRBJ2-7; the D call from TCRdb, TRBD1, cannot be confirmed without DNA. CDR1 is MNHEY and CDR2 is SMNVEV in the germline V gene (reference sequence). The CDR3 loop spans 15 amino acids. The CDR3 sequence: CASSLKAGPIYEQYF.

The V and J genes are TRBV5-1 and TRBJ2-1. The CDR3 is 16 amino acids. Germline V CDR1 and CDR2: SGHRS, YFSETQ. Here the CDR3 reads CASSSDLRATYNEQFF.

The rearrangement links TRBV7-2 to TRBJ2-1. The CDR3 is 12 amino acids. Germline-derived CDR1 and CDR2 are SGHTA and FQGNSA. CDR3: CASRLSMVEQFF. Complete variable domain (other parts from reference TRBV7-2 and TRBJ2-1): GAGVSQSPSNKVTEKGKDVELRCDPISGHTALYWYRQSLGQGLEFLIYFQGNSAPDKSGLPSDRFSAERTGGSVSTLTIQRTQQEDSAVYLCASRLSMVEQFFGPGTRLTVL.

The CDR3 loop reads CASSRTGSSYEQYF. The V call is TRBV28, the J call TRBJ2-7; the D call from TCRdb, TRBD1, cannot be confirmed without DNA. Germline lookup yields CDR1 MDHEN and CDR2 SYDVKM. This CDR3 has 14 residues. The whole variable domain, filled in from reference TRBV28 and TRBJ2-7, reads DVKVTQSSRYLVKRTGEKVFLECVQDMDHENMFWYRQDPGLGLRLIYFSYDVKMKEKGDIPEGYSVSREKKERFSLILESASTNQTSMYLCASSRTGSSYEQYFGPGTRLTVT.

The CDR3 here is CASSLRQSTDTQYF. The V and J genes are TRBV18 and TRBJ2-3; no DNA is available, so the TRBD1 call from TCRdb remains unchecked. The CDR3 spans 14 residues. Looked up from germline, CDR1 is KGHSH and CDR2 is LQKENI.

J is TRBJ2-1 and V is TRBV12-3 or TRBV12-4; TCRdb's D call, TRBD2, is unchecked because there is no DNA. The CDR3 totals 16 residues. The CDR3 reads CASSFRAGGDYNEQFF.

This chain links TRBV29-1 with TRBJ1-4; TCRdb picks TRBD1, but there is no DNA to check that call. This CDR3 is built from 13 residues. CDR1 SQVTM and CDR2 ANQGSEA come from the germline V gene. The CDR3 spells CSVETGRSEKLFF.

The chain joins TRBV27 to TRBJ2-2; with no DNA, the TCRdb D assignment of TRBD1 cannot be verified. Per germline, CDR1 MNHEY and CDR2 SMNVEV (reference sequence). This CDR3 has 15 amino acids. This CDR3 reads CASSLRGQNTGELFF.

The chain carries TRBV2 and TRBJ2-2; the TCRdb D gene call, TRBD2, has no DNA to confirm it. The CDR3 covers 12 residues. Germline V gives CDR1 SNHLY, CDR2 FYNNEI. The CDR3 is CASRGDIGELFF.

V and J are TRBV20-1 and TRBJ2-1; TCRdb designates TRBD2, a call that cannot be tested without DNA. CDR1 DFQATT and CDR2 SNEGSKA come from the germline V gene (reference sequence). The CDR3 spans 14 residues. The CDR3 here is CRITIGTRFNEQFF.

The CDR3 loop reads CASSLGPSYGYTF. The genes are TRBV12-3 or TRBV12-4 and TRBJ1-2. This CDR3 comprises 13 residues.

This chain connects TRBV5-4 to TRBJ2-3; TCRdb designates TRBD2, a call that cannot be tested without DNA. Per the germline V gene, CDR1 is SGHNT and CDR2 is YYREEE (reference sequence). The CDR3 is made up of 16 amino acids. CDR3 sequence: CASSSSLGLRTDTQYF.